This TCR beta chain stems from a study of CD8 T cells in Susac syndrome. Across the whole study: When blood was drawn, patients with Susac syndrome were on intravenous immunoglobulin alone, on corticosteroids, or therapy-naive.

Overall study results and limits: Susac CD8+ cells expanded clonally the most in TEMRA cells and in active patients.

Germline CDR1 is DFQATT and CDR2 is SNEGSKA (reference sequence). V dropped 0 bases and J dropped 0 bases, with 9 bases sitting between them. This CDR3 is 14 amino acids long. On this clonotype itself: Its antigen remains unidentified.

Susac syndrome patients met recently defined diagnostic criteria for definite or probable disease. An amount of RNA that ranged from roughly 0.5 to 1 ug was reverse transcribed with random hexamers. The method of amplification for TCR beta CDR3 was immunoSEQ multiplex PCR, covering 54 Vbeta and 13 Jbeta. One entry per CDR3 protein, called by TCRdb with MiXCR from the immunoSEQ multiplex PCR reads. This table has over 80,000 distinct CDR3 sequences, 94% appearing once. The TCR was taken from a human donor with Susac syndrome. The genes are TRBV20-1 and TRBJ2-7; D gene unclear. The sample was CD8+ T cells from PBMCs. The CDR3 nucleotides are TGCAGTGCTAGAGATCCAGACACCTCCTACGAGCAGTACTTC. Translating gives CSARDPDTSYEQYF.